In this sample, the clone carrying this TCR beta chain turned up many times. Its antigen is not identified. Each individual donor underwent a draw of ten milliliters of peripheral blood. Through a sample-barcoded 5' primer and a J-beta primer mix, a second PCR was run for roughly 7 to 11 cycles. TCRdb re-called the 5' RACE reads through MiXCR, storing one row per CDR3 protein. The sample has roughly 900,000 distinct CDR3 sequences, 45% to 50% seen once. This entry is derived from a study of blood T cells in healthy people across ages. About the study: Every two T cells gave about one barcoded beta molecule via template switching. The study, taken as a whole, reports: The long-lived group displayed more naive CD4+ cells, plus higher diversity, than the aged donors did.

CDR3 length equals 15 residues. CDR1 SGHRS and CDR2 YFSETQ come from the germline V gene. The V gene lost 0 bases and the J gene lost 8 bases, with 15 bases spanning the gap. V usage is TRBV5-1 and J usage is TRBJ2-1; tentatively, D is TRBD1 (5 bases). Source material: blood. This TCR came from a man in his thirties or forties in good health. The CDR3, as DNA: TGCGCCAGCAGCTTGGGGGGCAGGGTAACGGATGAGCAGTTCTTC. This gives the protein CASSLGGRVTDEQFF.